This T cell receptor beta chain was identified during a study of blood T cell repertoires in COVID-19. In the study overall: The cDNA or gDNA used as material had been derived from T cells, B-cell-depleted T cells, or PBMCs.

Authors' data handling: It was from reference gene primer amplification that nucleated cell counts were estimated. Some clones are missing from TCRdb's copy, which holds only in-frame ones; the method was immunoSEQ multiplex PCR. Clonal size and the V and J genes are those of that table, whereas D and trimming came from the DNA. The sample yields a few hundred thousand clones, about 85% seen once. The CDR3 is made up of 14 amino acids. J was trimmed by 3 bases and V by 2 bases; bases with no gene match: 0. Per the germline V gene, CDR1 is MNHEY and CDR2 is SVGAGI. Sequencing was carried out using peripheral blood. This TCR derives from a man aged 18 to 29 with active or convalescent COVID-19. The chain links TRBV6-5 to TRBJ1-2, with 10 bases fitting TRBD1. The CDR3 DNA is TGTGCCAGCAGTTACGGGACAGGGGACTATGGCTACACCTTC. The encoded protein is CASSYGTGDYGYTF.